The clone carrying this T cell receptor beta chain was seen at least ten times. Its specificity is unknown. TCRdb independently ran MiXCR on the 5' RACE reads; one entry per CDR3 protein. In the table there are fewer than 50,000 distinct CDR3 sequences, approximately 9.7% of which are singletons. The CDR3 is 15 residues long. V lost 8 bases and J lost 7, with 21 bases in between. The data derive from a study of T-cell memory formation after mild COVID-19. Across the study: Clustering of TCRs was largely donor specific. Study-level findings and limits: Cross-reactive memory seemingly joined, as some responding clones were found in pre-infection memory. The SARS-CoV-2 specificity of second-wave clones reaching peak at day 37 remained unverified.

Sequencing was performed on PBMCs or a T cell subset sorted from them (not recorded which). The chain employs TRBV12-3 or TRBV12-4 and TRBJ2-1, with unresolved D. This clonotype originated in an adult woman who had mild COVID-19 (a few samples of this study predate the infection). Cell type and time point are not known. The CDR3 loop is CASSPRQTLRNEQFF. CDR3 DNA sequence: TGTGCCAGCTCGCCCCGACAAACGTTAAGGAATGAGCAGTTCTTC.